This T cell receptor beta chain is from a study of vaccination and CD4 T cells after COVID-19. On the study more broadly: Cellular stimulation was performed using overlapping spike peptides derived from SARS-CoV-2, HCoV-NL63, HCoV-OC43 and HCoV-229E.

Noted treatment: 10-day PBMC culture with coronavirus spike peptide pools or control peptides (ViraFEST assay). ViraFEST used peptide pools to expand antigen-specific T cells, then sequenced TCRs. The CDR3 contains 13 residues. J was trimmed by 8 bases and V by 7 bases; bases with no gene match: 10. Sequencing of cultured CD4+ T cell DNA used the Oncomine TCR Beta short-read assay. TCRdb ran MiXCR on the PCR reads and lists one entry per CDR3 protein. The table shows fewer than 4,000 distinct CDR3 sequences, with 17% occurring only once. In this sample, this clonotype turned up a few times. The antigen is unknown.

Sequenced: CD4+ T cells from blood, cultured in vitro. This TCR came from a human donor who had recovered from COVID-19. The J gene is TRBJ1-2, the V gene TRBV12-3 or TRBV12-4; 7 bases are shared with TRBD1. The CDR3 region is CASTRDSLGGYTF. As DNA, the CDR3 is TGTGCCAGCACTCGGGACAGCTTGGGGGGCTACACCTTC.